This paragraph covers one T cell receptor (beta chain) sequence. Its antigen is currently unknown. This sample was taken from a study of cytotoxic CD8 clonotypes in ibrutinib-treated CLL. Study-wide findings and caveats: There were few public clonotypes, and on treatment they contracted or stayed stable. Samples were collected at differing times from sustained-remission and progressing patients. Before falling back toward baseline at progression, clonality had risen at the time of ibrutinib response.

This CDR3 spans 14 amino acids. The V and J ends lost 4 bases and 4 bases, in that order; junction bases with no gene match: 6. Per germline, CDR1 SGHVT and CDR2 SQSDAQ. Clones were read by immunoSEQ multiplex PCR, and TCRdb kept only the in-frame ones, dropping some. The top ten hold around 10% of the sample, which has hundreds of thousands of clones, roughly three quarters seen once. The J gene is TRBJ1-2, the V gene TRBV7-4, with TRBD1 identical over 7 bases. The receptor was derived from a human donor with chronic lymphocytic leukemia. The specimen comprised PBMCs, sampled after 12 months of ibrutinib treatment. As DNA, the CDR3 is TGTGCCAGCAGCTCCCCCGGGACAGCCTATGGCTACACCTTC. Translation: CASSSPGTAYGYTF.